The T cell receptor (beta chain) described here comes from a study of PD-1 blockade in classical Hodgkin lymphoma. Sequencing used immunoSEQ multiplex PCR; TCRdb keeps in-frame clones, though not all of them. The table shows fewer than 15,000 clones, with roughly 86% occurring only once. The CDR3 has 14 amino acids. Germline loops: CDR1 LNHDA, CDR2 SQIVND (reference sequence). J was trimmed by 3 bases and V by 4 bases; bases with no gene match: 6. Following autologous stem cell transplantation, relapse occurred in every patient, and exposure to brentuximab vedotin varied. The clonotype was recovered from a human donor with classical Hodgkin lymphoma. V usage is TRBV19 and J usage is TRBJ2-7; 7 bases align to TRBD1. The source was peripheral blood mononuclear cells (PBMCs), collected at baseline. The CDR3 DNA follows: TGTGCCAGTAGTAGACAGGGCCTTTACTACGAGCAGTACTTC. It is translated as CASSRQGLYYEQYF.